A selection of T cell receptor beta chains follows, all from one sample in a study of cytomegalovirus exposure and HLA in healthy donors. Profiling relied on immunoSEQ multiplex PCR, and the TCRdb table lists in-frame clones only, not all of them. The sample lists around 120,000 clones, roughly 70% occurring once. Sample: PBMCs. These receptors were collected from a middle-aged woman in good health and CMV-seronegative. Each CDR3 is given with its conserved first and last residue. A D gene is named only where the DNA matches it firmly. Rows may omit the clone size; those that give it use once, few, many or a size class.

v_call	d_call	clone_size	j_call	cdr3_aa	cdr3_nt
TRBV4-1	TRBD1	-	TRBJ1-2	CASSQPGTGIYGYTF	TGCGCCAGCAGCCAACCCGGGACAGGGATCTATGGCTACACCTTC
TRBV9	TRBD1	-	TRBJ1-2	CASSVYPLGQGAEGYTF	TGTGCCAGCAGCGTATACCCCCTGGGACAGGGGGCGGAAGGCTACACCTTC
TRBV19	-	-	TRBJ1-4	CASSMLRRATNEKLFF	TGTGCCAGTAGTATGTTACGCCGGGCAACTAATGAAAAACTGTTTTTT
TRBV7-9	-	-	TRBJ2-7	CASSLVQSEQYF	TGTGCCAGCAGCTTAGTACAGAGCGAGCAGTACTTC
TRBV7-2	TRBD1	-	TRBJ2-7	CASSREGTGVSYEQYF	TGTGCCAGCAGCCGGGAAGGGACAGGGGTTTCCTACGAGCAGTACTTC
TRBV7-9	TRBD1	-	TRBJ1-2	CASSFASLHDRVANYGYTF	TGTGCCAGCAGCTTCGCCAGCCTTCATGACAGGGTAGCCAACTATGGCTACACCTTC
TRBV29-1	TRBD1	few	TRBJ1-5	CSVRATGINQPQHF	TGCAGCGTTCGAGCGACAGGGATCAATCAGCCCCAGCATTTT
TRBV28	TRBD2	-	TRBJ2-1	CASTVTSPTDTGTSGSANEQFF	TGTGCCAGCACGGTCACCTCCCCCACCGACACCGGGACTAGCGGGAGCGCCAATGAGCAGTTCTTC
TRBV27	TRBD1	few	TRBJ2-5	CASSMGDRGLETQYF	TGTGCCAGCAGCATGGGGGACAGGGGCCTAGAGACCCAGTACTTC
TRBV4-2	TRBD1	-	TRBJ2-7	CASSPLGTGPYEQYF	TGTGCCAGCAGCCCTTTGGGGACAGGCCCCTACGAGCAGTACTTC
TRBV5-6	TRBD2	-	TRBJ2-3	CASSAGGASTDTQYF	TGTGCCAGCAGCGCCGGGGGGGCGAGCACAGATACGCAGTATTTT
TRBV23-1	-	-	TRBJ1-5	CASSHSGPAGPRGRDSNQPQHF	TGCGCCAGCAGTCATTCAGGGCCAGCCGGGCCTAGAGGCCGAGATAGCAATCAGCCCCAGCATTTT
TRBV7-2	TRBD2	few	TRBJ2-3	CASSWGGTDTQYF	TGTGCCAGCAGCTGGGGGGGTACAGATACGCAGTATTTT
TRBV25-1	TRBD1	-	TRBJ1-6	CASSGTGGLGSPLHF	TGTGCCAGCAGTGGGACAGGGGGATTAGGCTCACCCCTCCACTTT
TRBV7-8	-	few	TRBJ2-1	CASSTRTRVNEQFF	TGTGCCAGCAGCACCCGGACTCGGGTCAATGAGCAGTTCTTC
TRBV5-1	-	few	TRBJ2-4	CASSPHRDKLYLAASTKNIQYF	TGCGCCAGCAGCCCCCACAGGGACAAACTCTACCTCGCCGCATCGACAAAAAACATTCAGTACTTC
TRBV5-1	TRBD1	-	TRBJ1-2	CASSPEGTAEPTNYGYTF	TGCGCCAGCAGCCCGGAAGGGACAGCCGAACCGACTAACTATGGCTACACCTTC
TRBV6-1	TRBD1	-	TRBJ1-1	CASITGTAYTEAFF	TGTGCCAGCATAACCGGGACAGCCTACACTGAAGCTTTCTTT
TRBV2	TRBD2	-	TRBJ2-5	CASSSFLAGESTQYF	TGTGCCAGCAGTTCTTTCCTAGCGGGAGAATCGACCCAGTACTTC
TRBV2	TRBD1	-	TRBJ2-2	CASSAYRGRASGELFF	TGTGCCAGCAGTGCATACAGGGGGCGAGCTTCCGGGGAGCTGTTTTTT
TRBV27	-	-	TRBJ2-5	CASAGIPGTTQETQYF	TGTGCCAGCGCTGGAATCCCCGGGACAACACAAGAGACCCAGTACTTC
TRBV6-5	-	-	TRBJ1-2	CASSKGTDYGYTF	TGTGCCAGCAGTAAAGGGACTGACTATGGCTACACCTTC
TRBV4-1	TRBD2	-	TRBJ2-1	CASSQPGTRYNEQFF	TGCGCCAGCAGCCAGCCCGGGACTAGATACAATGAGCAGTTCTTC
TRBV5-4	TRBD2	few	TRBJ2-2	CASSRLTSGALNTGELFF	TGTGCCAGCAGCCGCCTGACTAGCGGGGCTTTAAACACCGGGGAGCTGTTTTTT
TRBV5-8	-	-	TRBJ1-5	CASSLGQAPGNQPQHF	TGTGCCAGCAGCTTGGGTCAGGCGCCAGGCAATCAGCCCCAGCATTTT
TRBV6-5	-	few	TRBJ1-1	CASSPWLGRTEAFF	TGTGCCAGCAGCCCCTGGTTGGGGCGGACTGAAGCTTTCTTT
TRBV30	TRBD1	-	TRBJ1-2	CAWSVGAQGSYGYTF	TGTGCCTGGAGTGTGGGGGCACAGGGGAGCTATGGCTACACCTTC
TRBV5-1	-	-	TRBJ2-1	CASSLEGTQSYNEQFF	TGCGCCAGCAGCTTGGAAGGGACTCAATCCTACAATGAGCAGTTCTTC
TRBV5-4	TRBD1	-	TRBJ2-7	CASSLGSGTETYEQYF	TGTGCCAGCAGCTTGGGGTCCGGGACAGAGACCTACGAGCAGTACTTC
TRBV11-3	-	-	TRBJ2-2	CASSLDGGTGELFF	TGTGCCAGCAGCTTAGATGGAGGAACCGGGGAGCTGTTTTTT
TRBV7-2	-	-	TRBJ1-5	CASSLGAGSNQPQHF	TGTGCCAGCAGCTTAGGGGCAGGGAGCAATCAGCCCCAGCATTTT
TRBV7-7	TRBD1	-	TRBJ2-7	CASSYRDRGYEQYF	TGTGCTAGCAGCTACCGGGACAGGGGATACGAGCAGTACTTC
TRBV18	TRBD1	-	TRBJ1-1	CASSTGTVTPEAFF	TGTGCCAGCTCAACCGGGACAGTTACCCCTGAAGCTTTCTTT
TRBV4-1	-	-	TRBJ1-5	CASSQDGGGYSNQPQHF	TGCGCCAGCAGCCAAGATGGAGGAGGGTATAGCAATCAGCCCCAGCATTTT
TRBV7-9	-	few	TRBJ1-3	CASSLRGPGNTIYF	TGTGCCAGCAGCTTACGAGGGCCTGGAAACACCATATATTTT
TRBV7-6	TRBD2	once	TRBJ2-1	CASSPASGSYNEQFF	TGTGCCAGCAGTCCAGCTAGCGGCTCCTACAATGAGCAGTTCTTC
TRBV28	TRBD1	-	TRBJ1-2	CASTGTGGALGGYTF	TGTGCCAGCACGGGGACAGGGGGCGCATTAGGCGGCTACACCTTC
TRBV5-4	TRBD2	-	TRBJ2-7	CASSLEAGGYEQYF	TGTGCCAGCAGCTTGGAAGCGGGGGGGTACGAGCAGTACTTC
TRBV4-2	TRBD1	few	TRBJ2-3	CASSQEGGLRGADTQYF	TGTGCCAGCAGCCAAGAAGGGGGCCTCCGGGGAGCAGATACGCAGTATTTT
TRBV27	TRBD1	-	TRBJ2-7	CASSPNADRVIYEWQYF	TGTGCCAGCAGTCCGAATGCCGACAGGGTTATTTACGAGTGGCAGTACTTC
TRBV5-6	-	-	TRBJ1-2	CASSLARDGGSYGYTF	TGTGCCAGCAGCTTGGCCAGGGACGGGGGTAGCTATGGCTACACCTTC
TRBV4-2	TRBD1	few	TRBJ2-3	CASSQDVTGARTDTQYF	TGTGCCAGCAGCCAAGACGTTACAGGGGCCCGCACAGATACGCAGTATTTT
TRBV7-9	TRBD1	-	TRBJ2-3	CASSRGQATDTQYF	TGTGCCAGCAGCCGGGGACAGGCCACAGATACGCAGTATTTT
TRBV6-6	-	-	TRBJ2-7	CASSIQASSYEQYF	TGTGCCAGCAGTATCCAGGCGAGCTCCTACGAGCAGTACTTC
TRBV11-2	TRBD2	-	TRBJ2-7	CASSPRTSGSFYEQYF	TGTGCCAGCAGCCCCCGGACTAGCGGGAGTTTCTACGAGCAGTACTTC
TRBV11-2	TRBD2	-	TRBJ2-7	CASSLALGGYNHAYEQYF	TGTGCCAGCAGCTTAGCCCTGGGGGGGTACAACCATGCCTACGAGCAGTACTTC
TRBV7-2	TRBD2	-	TRBJ2-7	CASSLEPGRVYEQYF	TGTGCCAGCAGCTTAGAACCAGGGAGGGTCTACGAGCAGTACTTC
TRBV4-1	TRBD2	-	TRBJ2-3	CASSQNSGGENTDTQYF	TGCGCCAGCAGCCAAAATTCGGGGGGGGAGAACACAGATACGCAGTATTTT
TRBV6-4	-	-	TRBJ2-6	CASSPDWISGANVLTF	TGTGCCAGCAGTCCGGACTGGATCTCTGGGGCCAACGTCCTGACTTTC
TRBV19	-	-	TRBJ1-5	CASSDKQGWTNQPQHF	TGTGCCAGTAGTGACAAACAGGGTTGGACTAATCAGCCCCAGCATTTT